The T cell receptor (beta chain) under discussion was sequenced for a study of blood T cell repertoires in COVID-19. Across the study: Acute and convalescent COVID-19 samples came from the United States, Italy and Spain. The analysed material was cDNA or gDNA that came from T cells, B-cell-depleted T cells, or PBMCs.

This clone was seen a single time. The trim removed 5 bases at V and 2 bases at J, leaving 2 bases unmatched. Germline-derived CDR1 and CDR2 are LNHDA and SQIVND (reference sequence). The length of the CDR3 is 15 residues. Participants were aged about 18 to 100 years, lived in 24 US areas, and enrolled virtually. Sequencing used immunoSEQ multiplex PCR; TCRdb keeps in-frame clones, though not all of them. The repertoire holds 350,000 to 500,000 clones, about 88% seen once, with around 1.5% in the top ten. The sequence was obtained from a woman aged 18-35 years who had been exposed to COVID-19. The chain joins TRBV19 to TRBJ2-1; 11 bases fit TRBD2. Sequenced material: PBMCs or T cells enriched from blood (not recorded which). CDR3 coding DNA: TGTGCCAGTAGTGCTAGCGGGGGGACCTACAATGAGCAGTTCTTC. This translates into CASSASGGTYNEQFF.